The entry below gives a single TCR beta chain sequence along with its context. No antigen is known for it. Losses at the gene ends were 6 bases for V and 8 bases for J; bases not matched to a gene: 4. This CDR3 is built from 13 residues. CDR1 and CDR2 from the germline V gene are ENHRY and SYGVKD. This sample is part of a study of cytomegalovirus exposure and HLA in healthy donors. Study-level findings and limits: The authors reported that TCR beta sequences could predict HLA-A and HLA-B alleles. These predictions were accurate for most subjects in the first cohort. Information on immune exposure was restricted to one variable (CMV serostatus). Trimming of TCR beta V- and J-genes showed a link, identified in a later analysis, to a missense DCLRE1C variant.

Primers: 60 Vbeta forward and 13 Jbeta reverse. Measured with immunoSEQ multiplex PCR; TCRdb has only the in-frame clones, and not every one. The sample yields 83,000 or so clones, roughly 81% seen once. The rearrangement links TRBV10-3 to TRBJ1-2; 12 nucleotides match TRBD1. The sequence came from a young woman in good health and CMV-seronegative. The specimen sequenced was PBMCs. The CDR3 here is CAISSGQGAGYTF. The CDR3 DNA is TGTGCCATCAGCTCGGGACAGGGGGCCGGCTACACCTTC.